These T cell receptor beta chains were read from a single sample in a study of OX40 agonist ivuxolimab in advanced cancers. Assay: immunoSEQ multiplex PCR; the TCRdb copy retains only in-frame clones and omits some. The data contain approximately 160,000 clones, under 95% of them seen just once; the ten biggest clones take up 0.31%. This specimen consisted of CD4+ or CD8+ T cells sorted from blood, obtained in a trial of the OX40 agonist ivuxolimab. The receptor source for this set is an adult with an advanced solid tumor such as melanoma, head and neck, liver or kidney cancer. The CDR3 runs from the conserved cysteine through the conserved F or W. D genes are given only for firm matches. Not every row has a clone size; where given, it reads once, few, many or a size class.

CDR3: CASSYSSRTNEKLFF; DNA: TGTGCCAGCAGTTACTCGTCGCGGACCAATGAAAAACTGTTTTTT; V: TRBV6-5; J: TRBJ1-4; size: .; D: .; length: 15
CDR3: CASSYRGHGYTF; DNA: TGTGCCAGCAGTTACAGGGGTCATGGCTACACCTTC; V: TRBV6-5; J: TRBJ1-2; size: .; D: .; length: 12
CDR3: CASSPLAGGITDTQYF; DNA: TGTGCCAGCAGCCCACTAGCGGGGGGGATAACAGATACGCAGTATTTT; V: TRBV11-2; J: TRBJ2-3; size: .; D: TRBD2; length: 16
CDR3: CASSPGTEGTEAFF; DNA: TGTGCCAGCTCACCAGGAACGGAGGGCACTGAAGCTTTCTTT; V: TRBV18; J: TRBJ1-1; size: .; D: .; length: 14
CDR3: CASSLSRAGEQYF; DNA: TGTGCCAGCAGCTTGTCCCGGGCAGGCGAGCAGTACTTC; V: TRBV5-4; J: TRBJ2-7; size: .; D: .; length: 13
CDR3: CASSIKTGYEQYF; DNA: TGTGCCAGTAGTATAAAAACGGGCTACGAGCAGTACTTC; V: TRBV19; J: TRBJ2-7; size: .; D: .; length: 13
CDR3: CASSLVRTGELFF; DNA: TGTGCCAGCAGCTTAGTAAGGACCGGGGAGCTGTTTTTT; V: TRBV7-3; J: TRBJ2-2; size: .; D: .; length: 13
CDR3: CASSLRLQIQETQYF; DNA: TGTGCCAGCAGCTTGCGCCTACAGATACAAGAGACCCAGTACTTC; V: TRBV5-6; J: TRBJ2-5; size: .; D: .; length: 15
CDR3: CASSLAGGSGTGRYEQYF; DNA: TGCGCCAGCAGCTTGGCCGGGGGGTCCGGGACAGGTCGGTACGAGCAGTACTTC; V: TRBV5-1; J: TRBJ2-7; size: .; D: .; length: 18
CDR3: CASSPPTVDSEEAFF; DNA: TGTGCCAGCAGCCCCCCCACCGTGGACAGTGAAGAAGCTTTCTTT; V: TRBV7-9; J: TRBJ1-1; size: .; D: .; length: 15
CDR3: CASSNYRGSDEQFF; DNA: TGTGCCAGCAGTAACTATCGGGGGAGCGATGAGCAATTCTTC; V: TRBV25-1; J: TRBJ2-1; size: .; D: .; length: 14
CDR3: CASSMAGGIDTEAFF; DNA: TGTGCCAGTAGTATGGCTGGGGGCATCGACACTGAAGCTTTCTTT; V: TRBV19; J: TRBJ1-1; size: .; D: .; length: 15
CDR3: CASSPPRGDWEQFF; DNA: TGTGCCAGCAGCCCCCCGAGGGGAGACTGGGAGCAGTTCTTC; V: TRBV7-3; J: TRBJ2-1; size: .; D: .; length: 14
CDR3: CASSQGQGETEAFF; DNA: TGTGCCAGCTCACAGGGACAGGGGGAGACTGAAGCTTTCTTT; V: TRBV18; J: TRBJ1-1; size: .; D: TRBD1; length: 14
CDR3: CASSVGRGTGAADTQYF; DNA: TGTGCCAGCAGCGTAGGGAGGGGGACAGGGGCGGCAGATACGCAGTATTTT; V: TRBV9; J: TRBJ2-3; size: .; D: TRBD1; length: 17
CDR3: CASSSGFAASNQPQHF; DNA: TGTGCCAGCAGTTCCGGGTTCGCGGCTAGCAATCAGCCCCAGCATTTT; V: TRBV6-6; J: TRBJ1-5; size: once; D: .; length: 16
CDR3: CASSSVGGPNYGYTF; DNA: TGTGCCAGCAGTTCGGTTGGGGGCCCAAACTATGGCTACACCTTC; V: TRBV7-2; J: TRBJ1-2; size: .; D: .; length: 15
CDR3: CAISGLDTANTEAFF; DNA: TGTGCCATCAGTGGTCTGGACACAGCGAACACTGAAGCTTTCTTT; V: TRBV10-3; J: TRBJ1-1; size: .; D: .; length: 15
CDR3: CASSLDPVHTGELFF; DNA: TGTGCCAGCAGCTTAGATCCGGTCCACACCGGGGAGCTGTTTTTT; V: TRBV11-3; J: TRBJ2-2; size: .; D: .; length: 15
CDR3: CASSFNPSGGSYEQYF; DNA: TGTGCCAGCAGCTTCAATCCGTCAGGGGGCTCCTACGAGCAGTACTTC; V: TRBV7-9; J: TRBJ2-7; size: .; D: TRBD1; length: 16
CDR3: CASNPSGGGNYGYTF; DNA: TGTGCCAGCAACCCGTCAGGGGGCGGTAACTATGGCTACACCTTC; V: TRBV7-2; J: TRBJ1-2; size: .; D: TRBD1; length: 15
CDR3: CASSPISGLAGVNEQFF; DNA: TGCGCCAGCAGCCCAATTTCGGGACTAGCGGGAGTCAATGAGCAGTTCTTC; V: TRBV4-1; J: TRBJ2-1; size: .; D: TRBD2; length: 17